The TCR beta chain under discussion was sequenced for a study of T cell changes during pregnancy in multiple sclerosis. Deletions cut 5 bases from V and 2 bases from J, with 19 bases between. CDR1 and CDR2 (germline): MNHEY, SMNVEV (reference sequence). This CDR3 region has 16 residues. Using immunoSEQ multiplex PCR, the repertoire was profiled, and TCRdb retains in-frame clones only, with some absent. The sample consists of about 42,000 clones, about 85% of them appearing once. V usage is TRBV27 and J usage is TRBJ2-7; tentative D call: TRBD1 (5 bases). The specimen comprised CD4+ T cells from peripheral blood mononuclear cells, sampled before pregnancy. The origin of this receptor is a female donor with multiple sclerosis, enrolled in a pregnancy study. The DNA for the CDR3 is TGTGCCAGCAGTAGCCCCCTTAGACAGACAGCCTACGAGCAGTACTTC. It encodes CASSSPLRQTAYEQYF.